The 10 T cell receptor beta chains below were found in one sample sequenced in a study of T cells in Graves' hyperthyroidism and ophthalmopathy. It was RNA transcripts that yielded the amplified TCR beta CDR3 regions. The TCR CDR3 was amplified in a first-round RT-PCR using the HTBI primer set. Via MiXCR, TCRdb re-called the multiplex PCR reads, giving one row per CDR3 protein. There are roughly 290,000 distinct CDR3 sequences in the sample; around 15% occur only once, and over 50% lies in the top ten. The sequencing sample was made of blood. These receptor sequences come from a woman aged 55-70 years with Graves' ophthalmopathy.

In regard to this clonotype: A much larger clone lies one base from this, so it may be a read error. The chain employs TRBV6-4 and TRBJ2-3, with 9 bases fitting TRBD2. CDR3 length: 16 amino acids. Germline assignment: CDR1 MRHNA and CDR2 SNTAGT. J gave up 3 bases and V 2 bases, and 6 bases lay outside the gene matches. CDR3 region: CASSDPGGLATDTQYF. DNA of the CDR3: TGTGCCAGCAGTGACCCAGGAGGACTAGCGACAGATACGCAGTATTTT.

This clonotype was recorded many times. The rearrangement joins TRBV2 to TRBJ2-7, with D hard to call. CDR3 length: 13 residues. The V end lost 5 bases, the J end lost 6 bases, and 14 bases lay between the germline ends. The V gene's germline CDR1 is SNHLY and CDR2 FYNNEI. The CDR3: CASSFLGAAEQYF. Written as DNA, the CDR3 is TGTGCCAGCAGTTTTTTAGGAGCAGCCGAGCAGTACTTC.

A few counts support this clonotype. The CDR3 region has the DNA TGTGCCAGCAGCCGGACAGGACCTAATGAAAAACTGTTTTTT. Translated, it gives CASSRTGPNEKLFF. The chain carries TRBV4-2 and TRBJ1-4; 7 bases align to TRBD1. The CDR3 consists of 14 residues. V shed 4 bases and J 3 bases; nucleotides not matched to a gene: 2. The germline V gene has CDR1 LGHNA and CDR2 YNFKEQ.

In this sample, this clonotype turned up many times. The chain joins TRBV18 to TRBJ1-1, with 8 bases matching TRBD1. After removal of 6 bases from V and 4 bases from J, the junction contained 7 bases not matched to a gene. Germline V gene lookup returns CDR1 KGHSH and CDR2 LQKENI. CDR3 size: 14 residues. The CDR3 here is CASSQNTGGTEAFF. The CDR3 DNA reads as TGTGCCAGCTCGCAAAATACAGGGGGCACTGAAGCTTTCTTT.

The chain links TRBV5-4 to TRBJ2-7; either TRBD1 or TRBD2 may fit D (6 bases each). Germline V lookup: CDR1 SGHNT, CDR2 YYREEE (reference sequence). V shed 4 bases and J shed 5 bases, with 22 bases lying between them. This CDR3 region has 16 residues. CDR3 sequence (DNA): TGTGCCAGCAGCCCAACCTCGGGGGACAAGACCCACGAGCAGTACTTC. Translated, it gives CASSPTSGDKTHEQYF.

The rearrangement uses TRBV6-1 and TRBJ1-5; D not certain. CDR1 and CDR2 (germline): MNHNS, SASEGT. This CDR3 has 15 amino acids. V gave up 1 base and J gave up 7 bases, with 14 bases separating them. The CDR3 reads CASSEVMAVLQPQHF. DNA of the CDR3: TGTGCCAGCAGTGAAGTAATGGCAGTCCTGCAGCCCCAGCATTTT.

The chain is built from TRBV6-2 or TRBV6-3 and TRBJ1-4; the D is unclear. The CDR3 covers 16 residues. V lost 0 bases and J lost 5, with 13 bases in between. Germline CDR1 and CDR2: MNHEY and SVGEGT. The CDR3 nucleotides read TGTGCCAGCAGTTACTCGATATCCAGGCAAAATGAAAAACTGTTTTTT. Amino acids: CASSYSISRQNEKLFF.

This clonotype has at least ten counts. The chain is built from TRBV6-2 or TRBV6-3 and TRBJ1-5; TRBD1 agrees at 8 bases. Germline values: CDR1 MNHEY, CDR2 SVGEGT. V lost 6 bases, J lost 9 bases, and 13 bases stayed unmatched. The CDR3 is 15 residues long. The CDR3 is CASRIGQGLSWPQHF. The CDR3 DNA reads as TGTGCCAGCAGAATAGGACAGGGCCTTTCATGGCCCCAGCATTTT.

CDR3 sequence (DNA): TGTGCCAGCAGTTCCGAACAGGGGGCGCGAGTTGAAAAACTGTTTTTT. Translated, it gives CASSSEQGARVEKLFF. V and J are TRBV27 and TRBJ1-4; the match to TRBD1 covers 9 bases. J gave up 7 bases and V 4 bases, and 10 bases lay outside the gene matches. Per germline, CDR1 MNHEY and CDR2 SMNVEV (reference sequence). The CDR3 totals 16 residues.

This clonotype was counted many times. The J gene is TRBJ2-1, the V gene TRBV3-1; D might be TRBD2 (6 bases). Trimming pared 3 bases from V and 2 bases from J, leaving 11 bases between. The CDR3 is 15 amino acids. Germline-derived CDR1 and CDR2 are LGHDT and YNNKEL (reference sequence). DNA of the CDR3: TGTGCCAGCAGCCATCAGCGGGCCCCCTACAATGAGCAGTTCTTC. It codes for CASSHQRAPYNEQFF.